The present TCR beta chain was sequenced within a study of blood T cell repertoires in COVID-19. The CDR3 consists of 18 residues. CDR1 and CDR2 (germline): LNHNV, YYDKDF (reference sequence). The trim removed 0 bases at V and 0 bases at J, leaving 0 bases unmatched. In the authors' workflow: Estimated nucleated cell counts came from reference gene primer amplification. The data were produced by immunoSEQ multiplex PCR, yet TCRdb's version contains in-frame clones alone and is incomplete. That table is the source of V, J and clone size, and D and trimming were worked out from the DNA. Among 250,000 to 300,000 clones listed, about 91% were seen once.

The chain joins TRBV15 to TRBJ2-2; the match to TRBD2 covers 14 bases. This receptor was identified in a woman aged 25 to 45 who had recovered from COVID-19. Sequenced sample: peripheral blood. Here the CDR3 reads CATSREGLAGANTGELFF. The CDR3 DNA reads as TGTGCCACCAGCAGAGAGGGACTAGCGGGGGCGAACACCGGGGAGCTGTTTTTT.